The T cell receptor beta chain described here comes from a study of cytomegalovirus exposure and HLA in healthy donors. Primers for the PCR totalled 60 Vbeta and 13 Jbeta. Produced via immunoSEQ multiplex PCR; TCRdb's table is partial and in-frame only. The table has 190,000 or so clones, 75% to 90% seen once; the top ten hold around 1.6%. Specimen: PBMCs. The clonotype was recovered from a man aged 45-65 years in good health and CMV-seronegative.

The CDR3 is CASSQTTSGEETQYF. The CDR3 nucleotides read TGCGCCAGCAGCCAGACCACTAGCGGGGAAGAGACCCAGTACTTC. The chain couples TRBV4-3 to TRBJ2-5; TRBD2 agrees at 10 bases. The CDR3 sequence is 15 residues long. V lost 3 bases to trimming and J lost 3 bases; unmatched junction nucleotides: 4. Germline V CDR1 and CDR2: LGHNA, YSLEER.